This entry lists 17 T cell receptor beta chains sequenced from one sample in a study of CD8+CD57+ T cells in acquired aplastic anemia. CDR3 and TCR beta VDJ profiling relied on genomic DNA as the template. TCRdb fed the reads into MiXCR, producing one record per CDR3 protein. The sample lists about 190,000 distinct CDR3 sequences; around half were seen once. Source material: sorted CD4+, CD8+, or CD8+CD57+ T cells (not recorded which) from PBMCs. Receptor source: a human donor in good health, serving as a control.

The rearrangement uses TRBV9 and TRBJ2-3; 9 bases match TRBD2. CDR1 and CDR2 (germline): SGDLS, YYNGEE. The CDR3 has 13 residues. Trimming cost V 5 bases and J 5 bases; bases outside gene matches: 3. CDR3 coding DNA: TGTGCCAGCAGGGGTAGCGGGGGAGATACGCAGTATTTT. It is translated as CASRGSGGDTQYF.

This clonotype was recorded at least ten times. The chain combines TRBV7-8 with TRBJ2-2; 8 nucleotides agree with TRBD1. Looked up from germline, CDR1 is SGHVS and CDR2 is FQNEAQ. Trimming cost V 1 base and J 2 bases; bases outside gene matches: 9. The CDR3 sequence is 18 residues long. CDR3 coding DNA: TGTGCCAGCAGCTTAGAACTAAGACAGGGGCGAAACACCGGGGAGCTGTTTTTT. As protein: CASSLELRQGRNTGELFF.

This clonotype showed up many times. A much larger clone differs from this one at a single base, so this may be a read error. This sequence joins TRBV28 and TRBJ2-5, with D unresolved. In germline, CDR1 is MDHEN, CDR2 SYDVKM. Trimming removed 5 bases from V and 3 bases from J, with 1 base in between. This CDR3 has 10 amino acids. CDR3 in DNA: TGTGCCAGCAGTGAAGAGACCCAGTACTTC. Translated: CASSEETQYF.

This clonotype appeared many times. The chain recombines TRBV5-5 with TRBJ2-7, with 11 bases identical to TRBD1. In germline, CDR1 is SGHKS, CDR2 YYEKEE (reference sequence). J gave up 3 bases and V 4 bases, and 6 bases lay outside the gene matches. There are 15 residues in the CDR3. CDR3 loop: CASSLGGTGGYEQYF. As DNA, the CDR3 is TGTGCCAGCAGCCTTGGAGGGACAGGGGGCTACGAGCAGTACTTC.

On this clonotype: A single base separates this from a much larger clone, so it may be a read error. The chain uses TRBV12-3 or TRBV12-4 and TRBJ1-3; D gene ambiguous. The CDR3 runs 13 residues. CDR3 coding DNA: TGTGGCAGCAGGAGAGAACAGGGAAACACCATATATTTT. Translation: CGSRREQGNTIYF.

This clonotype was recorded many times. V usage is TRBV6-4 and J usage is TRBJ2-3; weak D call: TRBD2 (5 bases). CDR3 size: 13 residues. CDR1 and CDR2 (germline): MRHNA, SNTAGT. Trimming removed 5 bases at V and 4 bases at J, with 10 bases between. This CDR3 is CASSPGIADTQYF. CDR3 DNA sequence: TGTGCCAGCAGTCCGGGGATCGCAGATACGCAGTATTTT.

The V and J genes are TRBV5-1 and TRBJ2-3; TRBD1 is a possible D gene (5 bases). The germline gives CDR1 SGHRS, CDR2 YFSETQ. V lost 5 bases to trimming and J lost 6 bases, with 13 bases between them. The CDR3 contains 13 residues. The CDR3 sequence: CASRPQGRDTQYF. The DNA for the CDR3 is TGCGCCAGCAGACCCCAGGGAAGGGATACGCAGTATTTT.

CDR3 in DNA: TGTGCCAGCAGTTCAGGGGGAGGTGAAAAACTGTTTTTT. Encoded protein: CASSSGGGEKLFF. This chain links TRBV28 with TRBJ1-4; TRBD1 agrees at 7 bases. In germline, CDR1 is MDHEN, CDR2 SYDVKM. The junction had 3 bases not matched to a gene; V was cut back by 4 bases and J by 7 bases. This CDR3 comprises 13 residues.

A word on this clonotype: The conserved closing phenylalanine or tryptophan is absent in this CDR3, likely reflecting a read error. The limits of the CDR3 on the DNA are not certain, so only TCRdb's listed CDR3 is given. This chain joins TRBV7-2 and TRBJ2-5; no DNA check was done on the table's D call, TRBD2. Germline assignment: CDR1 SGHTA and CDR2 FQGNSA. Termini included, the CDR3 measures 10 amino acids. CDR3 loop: CASSIVGVAL.

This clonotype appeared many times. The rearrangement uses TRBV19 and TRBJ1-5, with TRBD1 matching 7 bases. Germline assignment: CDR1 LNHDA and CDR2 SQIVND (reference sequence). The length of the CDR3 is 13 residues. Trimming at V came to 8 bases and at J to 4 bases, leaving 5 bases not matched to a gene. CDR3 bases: TGTGCCAGTGAGGGACAGATGAATCAGCCCCAGCATTTT. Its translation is CASEGQMNQPQHF. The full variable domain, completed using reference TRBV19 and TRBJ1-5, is DGGITQSPKYLFRKEGQNVTLSCEQNLNHDAMYWYRQDPGQGLRLIYYSQIVNDFQKGDIAEGYSVSREKKESFPLTVTSAQKNPTAFYLCASEGQMNQPQHFGDGTRLSIL.

In DNA, the CDR3 is TGTGCCAGCAGCGGCGGGGCCCCCGCGCAGTATTTT. Protein: CASSGGAPAQYF. The gene calls are TRBV5-6 and TRBJ2-3, with D tentatively TRBD2 (6 bases). Germline V gene sequence: CDR1 SGHDT, CDR2 YYEEEE. The CDR3 totals 12 residues. V lost 4 bases and J 10 bases, leaving 13 bases between the germline ends.

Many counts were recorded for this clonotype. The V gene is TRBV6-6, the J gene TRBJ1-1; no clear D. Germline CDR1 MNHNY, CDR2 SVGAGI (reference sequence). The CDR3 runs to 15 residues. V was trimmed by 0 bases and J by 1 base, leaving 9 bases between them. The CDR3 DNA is TGTGCCAGCAGTTACTCTTTGCAACAGAACACTGAAGCTTTCTTT. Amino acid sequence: CASSYSLQQNTEAFF.

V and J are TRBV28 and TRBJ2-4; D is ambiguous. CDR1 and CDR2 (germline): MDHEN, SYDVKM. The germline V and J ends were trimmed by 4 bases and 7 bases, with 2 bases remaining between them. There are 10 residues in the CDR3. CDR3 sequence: CASSSNIQYF. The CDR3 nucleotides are TGTGCCAGCAGTTCGAACATTCAGTACTTC.

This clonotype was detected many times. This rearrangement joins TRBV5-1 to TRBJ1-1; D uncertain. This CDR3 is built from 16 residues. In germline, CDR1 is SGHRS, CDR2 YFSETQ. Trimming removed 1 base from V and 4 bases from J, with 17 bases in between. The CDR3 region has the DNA TGCGCCAGCAGCTTGAGGTCCGAGAGGTTTGGCACTGAAGCTTTCTTT. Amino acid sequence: CASSLRSERFGTEAFF.

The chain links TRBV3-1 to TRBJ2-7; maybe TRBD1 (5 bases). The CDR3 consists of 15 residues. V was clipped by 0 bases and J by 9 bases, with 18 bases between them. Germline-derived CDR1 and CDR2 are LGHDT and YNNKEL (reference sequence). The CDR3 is CASSQDGRAYDGQYF. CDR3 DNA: TGTGCCAGCAGCCAAGATGGCAGGGCCTACGATGGGCAGTACTTC.

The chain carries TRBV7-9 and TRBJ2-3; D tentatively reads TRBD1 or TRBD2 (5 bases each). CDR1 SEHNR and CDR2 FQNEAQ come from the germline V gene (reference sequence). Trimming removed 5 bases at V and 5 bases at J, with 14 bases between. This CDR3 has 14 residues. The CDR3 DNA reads TGTGCCAGCAGCAAAGGCTCAGGGAGAGATACGCAGTATTTT. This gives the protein CASSKGSGRDTQYF.

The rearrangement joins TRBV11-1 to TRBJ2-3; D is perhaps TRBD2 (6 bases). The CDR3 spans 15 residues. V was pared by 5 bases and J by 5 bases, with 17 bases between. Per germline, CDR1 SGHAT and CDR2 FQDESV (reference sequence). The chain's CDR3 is CASSLSGLWGDTQYF. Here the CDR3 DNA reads TGTGCCAGCAGCCTTTCGGGACTCTGGGGAGATACGCAGTATTTT.